This T cell receptor (beta chain) comes out of a study of T cell responses to AZD1222 COVID-19 vaccine. The CDR3 is made up of 18 amino acids. Germline V gene data show CDR1 as MNHEY and CDR2 as SMNVEV (reference sequence). V shed 6 bases and J 0 bases; nucleotides not matched to a gene: 11. The protocol was immunoSEQ multiplex PCR, while the TCRdb copy is restricted to in-frame clones and leaves out a portion. The sample has 95,000 to 100,000 clones, approximately 90% seen once. This clonotype was sampled from an adult who received the AZD1222 COVID-19 vaccine. The specimen comprised peripheral blood, sampled 28 days after the second AZD1222 dose. This chain connects TRBV27 to TRBJ2-1, with 10 bases that match TRBD2. The CDR3 loop is CASRPGLAYRSSYNEQFF. In DNA, the CDR3 is TGTGCCAGCAGGCCGGGACTAGCGTATCGAAGCTCCTACAATGAGCAGTTCTTC.